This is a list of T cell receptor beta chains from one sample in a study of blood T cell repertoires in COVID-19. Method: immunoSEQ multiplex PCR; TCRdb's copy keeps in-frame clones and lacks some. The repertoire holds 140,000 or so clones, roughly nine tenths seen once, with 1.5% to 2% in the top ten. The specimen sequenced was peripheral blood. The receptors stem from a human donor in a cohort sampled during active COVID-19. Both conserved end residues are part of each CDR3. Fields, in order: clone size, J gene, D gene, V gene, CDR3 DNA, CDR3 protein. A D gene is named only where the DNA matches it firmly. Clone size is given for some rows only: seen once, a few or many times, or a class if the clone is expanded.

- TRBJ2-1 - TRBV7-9 TGTGCCAGCAGCTTGATAGGGGCTAGCTCCTACAATGAGCAGTTCTTC CASSLIGASSYNEQFF
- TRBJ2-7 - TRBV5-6 TGTGCCAGCAGCCCAGCTTACAGCGGAGAGCAGTACTTC CASSPAYSGEQYF
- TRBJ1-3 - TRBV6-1 TGTGCCAGCAGTGAAGTCGGCGGCTACGGGAGAAACACCATATATTTT CASSEVGGYGRNTIYF
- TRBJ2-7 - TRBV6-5 TGTGCCAGCAGTTACAGCCCGTACGAGCAGTACTTC CASSYSPYEQYF
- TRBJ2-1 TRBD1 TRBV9 TGTGCCAGCAAAAAACAGGGGGCTTTTAGGTCCTACAATGAGCAGTTCTTC CASKKQGAFRSYNEQFF
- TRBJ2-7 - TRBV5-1 TGCGCCAGCAGCTTGTCTAGCTACGAGCAGTACTTC CASSLSSYEQYF
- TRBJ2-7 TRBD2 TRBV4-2 TGTGCCAGCAGCCAAGTCACTAGCGGAAGCTCCTACGAGCAGTACTTC CASSQVTSGSSYEQYF
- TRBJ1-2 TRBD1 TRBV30 TGTGCCTGGAGTGGTTCCAGGGGGTATGGCTACACCTTC CAWSGSRGYGYTF
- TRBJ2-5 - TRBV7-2 TGTGCCAGCAGCTTTGCAGGGGCGAAGGAGACCCAGTACTTC CASSFAGAKETQYF
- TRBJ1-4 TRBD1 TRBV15 TGTGCCACCAGCAGAGCGACAGGGGGCGGCGAAAAACTGTTTTTT CATSRATGGGEKLFF
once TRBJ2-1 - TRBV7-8 TGTGCCAGCAGCTTAACGAGACAACGGATCAATGAGCAGTTCTTC CASSLTRQRINEQFF
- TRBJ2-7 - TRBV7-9 TGTGCCAGCAGCCCTTTCAAGGGGAATTTGGTGGACGAGCAGTACTTC CASSPFKGNLVDEQYF
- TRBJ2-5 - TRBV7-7 TGTGCTAGCAGCCGTAGCAGGGCGCAGGGGGAGACCCAGTACTTC CASSRSRAQGETQYF
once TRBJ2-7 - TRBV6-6 TGTGCCAGCAGTTACTCTCACCAGGCTGGCGAGCAGTACTTC CASSYSHQAGEQYF
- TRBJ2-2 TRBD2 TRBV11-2 TGTGCCAGCAGCGGTCGGACTAGCGCCAACACCGGGGAGCTGTTTTTT CASSGRTSANTGELFF
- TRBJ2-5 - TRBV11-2 TGTGCCAGCAGCTTAACAGTACAAGAGACCCAGTACTTC CASSLTVQETQYF